What follows are 19 T cell receptor beta chains derived from one specimen sequenced in a study of blood T cell repertoires in COVID-19. Clones were read by immunoSEQ multiplex PCR, and TCRdb kept only the in-frame ones, dropping some. The sample holds 140,000 to 150,000 clones, almost 85% seen once. The sequencing sample was made of PBMCs or T cells enriched from blood (not recorded which). The receptors stem from a woman in her forties or fifties with acute COVID-19.

This clone was seen a few times. V and J are TRBV4-3 and TRBJ1-5, with 7 bases matching TRBD1. This CDR3 is built from 20 residues. In germline, CDR1 is LGHNA, CDR2 YSLEER. J lost 0 bases, V lost 0 bases, and 14 bases had no gene match. In DNA, the CDR3 is TGCGCCAGCAGCCAAGACTTTTCCAGGGGGAATGTGTATAGCAATCAGCCCCAGCATTTT. Protein: CASSQDFSRGNVYSNQPQHF.

The CDR3 region has the DNA TGCGCCAGCAGCCCGGGACAGACCAGGTGGTCTGGGGCCAACGTCCTGACTTTC. Protein sequence: CASSPGQTRWSGANVLTF. The rearrangement uses TRBV5-1 and TRBJ2-6; 7 nucleotides match TRBD1. The ends lost 4 bases at V and 1 base at J; junction bases unmatched: 11. Germline V CDR1 and CDR2: SGHRS, YFSETQ. The CDR3 covers 18 residues.

The chain carries TRBV30 and TRBJ1-1, with 8 bases identical to TRBD1. Germline V gene data show CDR1 as GTSNPN and CDR2 as SVGIG (reference sequence). This CDR3 region has 14 residues. Unmatched junction bases numbered 1, after V lost 0 bases and J lost 1 base. The CDR3 DNA is TGTGCCTGGAGTGTAGGGACAGGGAACACTGAAGCTTTCTTT. As protein: CAWSVGTGNTEAFF.

V gene TRBV7-3 combines with J gene TRBJ2-1; D might be TRBD2 (6 bases). Deletions cut 6 bases from V and 7 bases from J, with 19 bases between. Germline CDR1 reads SGHTA; CDR2 reads FQGTGA. The CDR3 is made up of 15 amino acids. CDR3 in amino acids: CASSSGGSVRNEQFF. The CDR3 DNA reads TGTGCCAGCAGTTCTGGAGGGTCCGTAAGGAATGAGCAGTTCTTC.

The chain couples TRBV7-3 to TRBJ2-5; D not certain. Trimming pared 2 bases from V and 1 base from J, leaving 8 bases between. This CDR3 contains 14 residues. CDR1 SGHTA and CDR2 FQGTGA come from the germline V gene. The CDR3 here is CASSLAFCQETQYF. Here the CDR3 DNA reads TGTGCCAGCAGCTTAGCGTTTTGCCAAGAGACCCAGTACTTC.

The gene calls are TRBV19 and TRBJ2-5; D ambiguous. Germline V gene data show CDR1 as LNHDA and CDR2 as SQIVND (reference sequence). The length of the CDR3 is 14 residues. V shed 1 base and J shed 3 bases, with 9 bases lying between them. For the CDR3, the DNA is TGTGCCAGTAGTATAGTAATAAGAGAAGAGACCCAGTACTTC. It encodes CASSIVIREETQYF. Full variable domain (rest looked up from reference TRBV19 and TRBJ2-5): DGGITQSPKYLFRKEGQNVTLSCEQNLNHDAMYWYRQDPGQGLRLIYYSQIVNDFQKGDIAEGYSVSREKKESFPLTVTSAQKNPTAFYLCASSIVIREETQYFGPGTRLLVL.

CDR3 nucleotide sequence: TGTGCCAGTAGTCAAGATTTCCAGGGAAAGCAGTACTTC. Its translation is CASSQDFQGKQYF. The chain carries TRBV19 and TRBJ2-7; D possibly corresponds to TRBD1 (5 bases). Germline CDR1 is LNHDA and CDR2 is SQIVND (reference sequence). The length of the CDR3 is 13 residues. With 5 bases removed from V and 8 bases from J, the gap between germline ends came to 16 bases.

The gene calls are TRBV7-9 and TRBJ1-4; no definite D call. Trimming cost V 6 bases and J 5 bases, with 4 bases left between them. This CDR3 has 11 amino acids. The germline V gene has CDR1 SEHNR and CDR2 FQNEAQ (reference sequence). CDR3 amino acids: CASSLNEKLFF. The CDR3 DNA reads as TGTGCCAGCAGTCTAAATGAAAAACTGTTTTTT.

The gene calls are TRBV27 and TRBJ1-6; D is perhaps TRBD1 (6 bases). The CDR3 spans 16 residues. The V end was cut by 3 bases, the J end by 6 bases, with 15 bases between. Germline loops: CDR1 MNHEY, CDR2 SMNVEV (reference sequence). The CDR3 here is CASSLRPQGSNSPLHF. The CDR3 DNA is TGTGCCAGCAGTTTGCGCCCACAGGGTTCTAATTCACCCCTCCACTTT.

The chain uses TRBV14 and TRBJ2-7; D not certain. Germline V lookup: CDR1 SGHDN, CDR2 FVKESK. This CDR3 region has 13 residues. Trimming removed 1 base at V and 1 base at J, with 5 bases between. CDR3 sequence: CASSQGNSYEQYF. For the CDR3, the DNA is TGTGCCAGCAGCCAAGGTAATTCCTACGAGCAGTACTTC.

This rearrangement joins TRBV12-3 or TRBV12-4 to TRBJ2-1; D call uncertain. The CDR3 sequence is 13 residues long. V lost 6 bases and J 10 bases, leaving 16 bases between the germline ends. CDR3 region: CASRALFVLEQFF. As DNA, the CDR3 is TGTGCCAGCAGGGCACTATTCGTACTGGAGCAGTTCTTC.

As for this clone: One end of the junction is discordant with germline, which a read error may explain. This rearrangement joins TRBV29-1 to TRBJ2-7; 7 bases line up with TRBD1. Germline V CDR1 and CDR2: SQVTM, ANQGSEA. The CDR3 loop spans 13 amino acids. CDR3 protein: CSAEGDRSYEQYF. In DNA form, the CDR3 reads TGCAGCGCTGAAGGGGACAGATCCTACGAGCAGTACTTC.

Only a few counts were recorded for this clone. V gene TRBV6-1 combines with J gene TRBJ1-3, with 9 positions matching TRBD1. J lost 4 bases, V lost 2 bases, and 9 bases had no gene match. Germline V gene sequence: CDR1 MNHNS, CDR2 SASEGT. The CDR3 totals 17 residues. CDR3 sequence: CASSETPTGGEGNTIYF. CDR3 nucleotide sequence: TGTGCCAGCAGTGAAACCCCAACAGGGGGCGAAGGAAACACCATATATTTT.

This chain uses TRBV10-3 with TRBJ1-5; D unresolved. The V and J ends lost 0 bases and 6 bases respectively, with 6 bases between them. The CDR3 contains 13 residues. Germline V gene data show CDR1 as ENHRY and CDR2 as SYGVKD. CDR3 coding DNA: TGTGCCATCAGTGAGTCGATCGGTCAGCCCCAGCATTTT. Translating gives CAISESIGQPQHF.

The chain recombines TRBV28 with TRBJ1-1; 8 bases align to TRBD1. The germline V gene encodes CDR1 MDHEN and CDR2 SYDVKM. The CDR3 consists of 13 residues. V lost 4 bases to trimming and J lost 6 bases; unmatched junction nucleotides: 4. The CDR3 DNA reads as TGTGCCAGCAGTTCAGGGGGCGAGGCTGAAGCTTTCTTT. Its translation: CASSSGGEAEAFF.

The V gene is TRBV12-3 or TRBV12-4, the J gene TRBJ2-5; maybe TRBD2 (6 bases). The CDR3 runs 13 residues. The V end lost 5 bases, the J end lost 2 bases, and 9 bases lay between the germline ends. CDR3 region: CASSPGGQETQYF. In DNA form, the CDR3 reads TGTGCCAGCAGTCCCGGGGGTCAAGAGACCCAGTACTTC.

This clone has more than one count but fewer than ten. The gene calls are TRBV5-4 and TRBJ1-1, with a possible D match to TRBD1 (6 bases). V was trimmed by 4 bases and J by 4 bases, leaving 11 bases between them. This CDR3 contains 13 residues. Germline CDR1 reads SGHNT; CDR2 reads YYREEE (reference sequence). This CDR3 is CASSRDTGTEAFF. CDR3 sequence (DNA): TGTGCCAGCAGCCGGGACACCGGCACTGAAGCTTTCTTT.

V usage is TRBV2 and J usage is TRBJ2-3; TRBD2 aligns across 10 bases. V gave up 6 bases and J gave up 0 bases; unmatched junction bases: 3. This CDR3 spans 15 amino acids. Looked up from germline, CDR1 is SNHLY and CDR2 is FYNNEI. CDR3: CASRQTSGSTDTQYF. DNA for the CDR3: TGTGCCAGCAGACAGACTAGCGGGAGCACAGATACGCAGTATTTT.

This clone was detected a few times. This chain connects TRBV4-3 to TRBJ2-1, with D hard to call. The CDR3 length is 15 residues. CDR1 is LGHNA and CDR2 is YSLEER in the germline V gene. V was shortened by 0 bases and J by 8 bases, with 14 bases between the two germline ends. This CDR3 reads CASSQEMEFNHEQFF. The CDR3 region has the DNA TGCGCCAGCAGCCAAGAGATGGAGTTCAACCATGAGCAGTTCTTC.